This T cell receptor (beta chain) derives from a study of T cell responses to AZD1222 COVID-19 vaccine. Only in-frame clones appear in the TCRdb table, and some are missing; sequencing was by immunoSEQ multiplex PCR. Altogether roughly 120,000 clones are present, about 85% being singletons, with the ten largest covering about 4.2%. As concerns this clone: Mismatch with germline at one junction end may stem from a read error.

CDR3 length equals 15 residues. From germline, CDR1 is PRHDT and CDR2 FYEKMQ (reference sequence). The chain carries TRBV13 and TRBJ2-1; tentative D call: TRBD1 (6 bases). Sequenced material: peripheral blood, taken on day 0 of AZD1222 vaccination. This receptor was taken from an adult in good health. CDR3 sequence (DNA): TGTGCCAGCAGTTATGGGACAAGCTCCTACAATAAGCAGTTCTTC. This encodes CASSYGTSSYNKQFF.